This TCR beta chain originates from a study of Graves' ophthalmopathy and Graves' hyperthyroidism. Study details: Peripheral blood sampling preceded any treatment and occurred at initial diagnosis.

Each hyperthyroidism patient was newly diagnosed, with under 2 months' duration, and aged 18 to 65. This clonotype was observed many times. RNA transcripts were the source from which TCR beta CDR3 regions were amplified. HTBI primers served in a first-round RT-PCR, which a second-round multiplex PCR followed. Via MiXCR, TCRdb re-called the multiplex PCR reads, giving one row per CDR3 protein. The table shows about 390,000 distinct CDR3 sequences, with roughly 17% occurring only once. The length of the CDR3 is 14 residues. Germline CDR1 SGHTA, CDR2 FQGNSA. Trimming took off 1 base at V and 6 bases at J, with 13 bases between the two ends.

The specimen sequenced was peripheral blood. The clonotype comes from an adult woman with stable Graves' hyperthyroidism. The chain uses TRBV7-2 and TRBJ2-7; tentative D call: TRBD2 (5 bases). CDR3 nucleotide sequence: TGTGCCAGCAGCTTAGGGGCGGGTAGTGGCGAGCAGTACTTC. It yields the protein CASSLGAGSGEQYF.